The T cell receptor beta chain under discussion was sequenced for a study of shared clonotypes between healthy human individuals. Trimming left V 4 bases short and J 0 bases short, with 14 bases between. The CDR3 contains 17 residues. Per germline, CDR1 SGHRS and CDR2 YFSETQ. Naive CD45RA+ and memory CD45RA-negative subsets were split from CD4+ cells. Genomic DNA of each subset was evenly split across several immunoSEQ plates. Sequencing was performed with immunoSEQ multiplex PCR; in TCRdb, only in-frame clones are kept and a portion is missing. The table shows about 1 million clones, with around 74% occurring only once.

The sequenced sample was memory CD4+ T cells sorted from blood. Subset indicated: CD45RA-negative fraction. The TCR comes from a man aged 18 to 29 in good health. The chain combines TRBV5-1 with TRBJ2-6; no firm D call. The DNA of the CDR3 is TGCGCCAGCAGCACGGAGTTCCCGAGCTCTGGGGCCAACGTCCTGACTTTC. The encoded protein is CASSTEFPSSGANVLTF.